These 26 T cell receptor beta chains were all obtained from the same sample, sequenced in a study of spatial heterogeneity in lung cancer. TCRdb reanalysed the 5' RACE reads using MiXCR and keeps one entry per CDR3 protein. The data hold about 26,000 distinct CDR3 sequences, with around 13% observed a single time. Time point of the sample: sample taken at primary tumor resection. Unsorted whole RNA of tumor, nontumor lung or frozen PBMC was sequenced. The sample here was PBMCs, taken at surgery. The receptor set was obtained from a female donor with early-stage non-small cell lung cancer.

This clonotype was detected many times. This rearrangement joins TRBV7-9 to TRBJ2-2, with TRBD2 matching 7 bases. V shed 5 bases, J shed 5 bases, and the junction held 11 bases outside the gene matches. The CDR3 sequence is 16 residues long. The germline V gene has CDR1 SEHNR and CDR2 FQNEAQ (reference sequence). CDR3 loop: CASSRRFAGDTGELFF. The CDR3 DNA reads TGTGCCAGCAGCCGTCGATTCGCGGGAGATACCGGGGAGCTGTTTTTT.

There are many counts of this clonotype. This chain uses TRBV6-6 with TRBJ2-7; D is perhaps TRBD1 (6 bases). In germline, CDR1 is MNHNY, CDR2 SVGAGI (reference sequence). Between the trimmed V and J ends, which lost 7 bases and 0 bases, there was a span of 10 bases. The length of the CDR3 is 13 residues. CDR3 sequence reads: CASNGQISYEQYF. CDR3 coding DNA: TGTGCCAGCAATGGACAGATCTCCTACGAGCAGTACTTC.

This clonotype was detected many times. J is TRBJ1-1 and V is TRBV4-1; 7 positions agree with TRBD1. Germline lookup yields CDR1 MGHRA and CDR2 YSYEKL. This CDR3 is 15 amino acids long. Trimming at V came to 1 base and at J to 1 base, leaving 3 bases not matched to a gene. This CDR3 reads CASSQGQGANTEAFF. DNA for the CDR3: TGCGCCAGCAGCCAAGGACAGGGCGCGAACACTGAAGCTTTCTTT.

This clonotype was seen many times. The genes are TRBV6-5 and TRBJ1-5; D is undetermined. Germline assignment: CDR1 MNHEY and CDR2 SVGAGI. The CDR3 sequence is 13 residues long. Trimming shortened V by 4 bases and J by 7 bases, and 11 bases separated the two germline ends. CDR3 in amino acids: CASSLGLGQPQHF. CDR3 DNA sequence: TGTGCCAGCAGTTTGGGTCTCGGCCAGCCCCAGCATTTT.

The genes are TRBV11-1 and TRBJ2-1; D not resolved. Looked up from germline, CDR1 is SGHAT and CDR2 is FQDESV (reference sequence). The V and J ends lost 7 bases and 5 bases respectively, with 9 bases between them. The CDR3 runs to 12 residues. The CDR3 DNA is TGTGCCAGCACCCACTGGGACAATGAGCAGTTCTTC. Its translation: CASTHWDNEQFF.

This clonotype was seen many times. The rearrangement uses TRBV19 and TRBJ2-1, with 9 bases matching TRBD1. The V and J ends lost 3 bases and 5 bases, in that order; junction bases with no gene match: 5. This CDR3 has 15 amino acids. Germline CDR1 is LNHDA and CDR2 is SQIVND (reference sequence). For the CDR3, the DNA is TGTGCCAGTAGTATGGACAGGGGCGCCCACAATGAGCAGTTCTTC. It specifies CASSMDRGAHNEQFF.

The chain uses TRBV14 and TRBJ1-3; the D gene is possibly TRBD1 (5 bases). There are 11 residues in the CDR3. Trimming removed 3 bases from V and 8 bases from J, with 5 bases in between. Germline loops: CDR1 SGHDN, CDR2 FVKESK. CDR3 in amino acids: CASSQTDTIYF. In DNA, the CDR3 is TGTGCCAGCAGCCAGACAGACACCATATATTTT.

The V call is TRBV18, the J call TRBJ2-7; no clear D. V shed 4 bases and J shed 11 bases, with 18 bases lying between them. The CDR3 contains 13 residues. Germline V gene data show CDR1 as KGHSH and CDR2 as LQKENI. The CDR3 nucleotides read TGTGCCAGCTCACACCGCTTGACCGACACGGAGTACTTC. Protein sequence: CASSHRLTDTEYF.

This clonotype has just one count. The V gene is TRBV7-3, the J gene TRBJ2-3; 11 positions match TRBD2. Germline V gene sequence: CDR1 SGHTA, CDR2 FQGTGA. V shed 2 bases, J shed 11 bases, and the junction held 18 bases outside the gene matches. CDR3 length: 18 residues. CDR3 DNA: TGTGCCAGCAGCTTAGATATCCGGTCTAGCGGGAGGCACGGAGGGCAGTATTTT. Translating gives CASSLDIRSSGRHGGQYF. The variable domain in full, with the rest retrieved from reference TRBV7-3 and TRBJ2-3, is GAGVSQTPSNKVTEKGKYVELRCDPISGHTALYWYRQSLGQGPEFLIYFQGTGAADDSGLPNDRFFAVRPEGSVSTLKIQRTERGDSAVYLCASSLDIRSSGRHGGQYFGPGTRLTVL.

Many counts were recorded for this clonotype. The V gene is TRBV28, the J gene TRBJ2-3; TRBD1 aligns across 7 bases. CDR1 is MDHEN, CDR2 SYDVKM, per germline. V was pared by 5 bases and J by 10 bases, with 9 bases of the junction left unmatched. This CDR3 region has 13 residues. CDR3 coding DNA: TGTGCCAGCAGTCAGACAGGGTTAAGAGCGCAGTATTTT. Protein sequence: CASSQTGLRAQYF.

This clonotype was counted ten times or more. The rearrangement uses TRBV6-5 and TRBJ2-4, with 7 bases identical to TRBD1. Per germline, CDR1 MNHEY and CDR2 SVGAGI. The CDR3 totals 18 residues. J lost 0 bases, V lost 2 bases, and 10 bases had no gene match. DNA of the CDR3: TGTGCCAGCAGTTACGGAAAGACAGGGCTAATAGCCAAAAACATTCAGTACTTC. It specifies CASSYGKTGLIAKNIQYF.

The chain carries TRBV18 and TRBJ1-3, with 7 bases aligning to TRBD1. Germline V gene lookup returns CDR1 KGHSH and CDR2 LQKENI. This CDR3 is built from 18 residues. Trimming at V came to 0 bases and at J to 4 bases, leaving 12 bases not matched to a gene. The CDR3 region has the DNA TGTGCCAGCTCACCACCGACAGGGTCCTCTTCGAGGGGAAACACCATATATTTT. Its translation: CASSPPTGSSSRGNTIYF.

The V call is TRBV6-6, the J call TRBJ1-3; D gene ambiguous. Trimming took off 2 bases at V and 3 bases at J, with 11 bases between the two ends. CDR3 length equals 15 residues. CDR1 and CDR2 from the germline V gene are MNHNY and SVGAGI (reference sequence). CDR3 in DNA: TGTGCCAGCAGTTACATGGGTTTCGGTGGAAACACCATATATTTT. Its translation is CASSYMGFGGNTIYF.

The sample holds many counts of this clonotype. The chain combines TRBV20-1 with TRBJ2-5; 7 nucleotides line up with TRBD2. Germline CDR1 is DFQATT and CDR2 is SNEGSKA (reference sequence). The CDR3 has 14 residues. The junction had 7 bases not matched to a gene; V was cut back by 3 bases and J by 3 bases. The CDR3 sequence is CSASRDYNEETQYF. CDR3 coding DNA: TGCAGTGCTAGCCGGGACTACAATGAAGAGACCCAGTACTTC.

This clonotype has at least ten counts. V gene TRBV20-1 combines with J gene TRBJ2-3, with D possibly being TRBD1 or TRBD2 (5 bases each). The CDR3 length is 17 residues. From germline, CDR1 is DFQATT and CDR2 SNEGSKA (reference sequence). Trimming cost V 0 bases and J 4 bases, with 20 bases left between them. CDR3 residues: CSARDPSRDPEPDTQYF. The DNA for the CDR3 is TGCAGTGCTAGAGATCCCAGCCGGGACCCAGAGCCAGATACGCAGTATTTT.

This clonotype showed up many times. This rearrangement joins TRBV15 to TRBJ2-2, with 16 positions matching TRBD2. The V segment lost 0 bases and the J segment 6 bases; nucleotides outside the gene matches: 1. The CDR3 has 17 residues. The germline V gene encodes CDR1 LNHNV and CDR2 YYDKDF (reference sequence). As DNA, the CDR3 is TGTGCCACCAGCAGAGATGGGACTAGCGGGAGGGCCGGGGAGCTGTTTTTT. Encoded protein: CATSRDGTSGRAGELFF.

Many counts were recorded for this clonotype. This CDR3 is CASSQANAQEYF. CDR3 in DNA: TGTGCCAGCAGCCAAGCGAACGCGCAGGAGTACTTC. V and J are TRBV14 and TRBJ2-7; D unclear. The CDR3 has 12 amino acids. Trimming shortened V by 1 base and J by 11 bases, and 12 bases separated the two germline ends. CDR1 and CDR2 (germline): SGHDN, FVKESK.

This clonotype was picked up many times. The chain is built from TRBV6-2 or TRBV6-3 and TRBJ1-2, with a weak D call TRBD1 (6 bases). Germline lookup yields CDR1 MNHEY and CDR2 SVGEGT. The CDR3 is made up of 16 amino acids. V shed 5 bases and J shed 1 base, with 17 bases lying between them. The CDR3: CASSSFYRDNNYGYTF. In nucleotides, the CDR3 is TGTGCCAGCAGTAGCTTCTACAGGGACAATAACTATGGCTACACCTTC.

This clonotype was seen a few times. V is TRBV29-1 and J is TRBJ2-1, with unresolved D. Germline loops: CDR1 SQVTM, CDR2 ANQGSEA. The CDR3 has 11 amino acids. Trimming cost V 5 bases and J 12 bases, with 14 bases left between them. The CDR3 reads CSVYSVGWQFF. CDR3 nucleotide sequence: TGCAGCGTTTATTCCGTAGGGTGGCAGTTCTTC.

This clonotype has ten or more counts. V usage is TRBV24-1 and J usage is TRBJ2-1; D not certain. Trimming shortened V by 3 bases and J by 2 bases, and 13 bases separated the two germline ends. Germline V gene sequence: CDR1 KGHDR, CDR2 SFDVKD. The CDR3 is 16 amino acids. The CDR3 region is CATSDVLVSPYNEQFF. The CDR3 DNA reads as TGTGCCACCAGTGATGTCCTAGTGTCGCCCTACAATGAGCAGTTCTTC.

This clonotype came up many times. This chain uses TRBV20-1 with TRBJ2-7, with no clear D. Germline CDR1 DFQATT, CDR2 SNEGSKA (reference sequence). This CDR3 is built from 11 residues. V lost 3 bases, J lost 2 bases, and 5 bases lay in between. CDR3 region: CSARNPYEQYF. The CDR3, as DNA: TGCAGTGCTAGGAATCCCTACGAGCAGTACTTC.

This clonotype was seen repeatedly, ten times or more. The CDR3 loop is CASSQDPSGGADTQYF. The CDR3 nucleotides read TGCGCCAGCAGCCAAGATCCTAGCGGGGGAGCAGATACGCAGTATTTT. This chain links TRBV4-3 with TRBJ2-3, with 10 positions matching TRBD2. Germline assignment: CDR1 LGHNA and CDR2 YSLEER. V was clipped by 0 bases and J by 4 bases; unmatched bases: 4. The CDR3 length is 16 residues.

This clonotype was detected ten times or more. The J gene is TRBJ2-5, the V gene TRBV29-1; possibly TRBD1 for D (6 bases). The CDR3 runs 13 residues. V was pared by 3 bases and J by 1 base, with 9 bases between. Germline values: CDR1 SQVTM, CDR2 ANQGSEA. The DNA for the CDR3 is TGCAGCGTTGACCCGGACAGCCAAGAGACCCAGTACTTC. Encoded protein: CSVDPDSQETQYF.

This clonotype came up many times. This CDR3 is CASGRRWDSGSGDTQYF. As DNA, the CDR3 is TGTGCCAGCGGGCGGAGATGGGACTCCGGATCGGGAGATACGCAGTATTTT. The chain is built from TRBV2 and TRBJ2-3, with a weak D call TRBD2 (6 bases). From germline, CDR1 is SNHLY and CDR2 FYNNEI. The CDR3 covers 17 residues. Trimming left V 8 bases short and J 5 bases short, with 26 bases between.

This clonotype appeared many times. V gene TRBV5-8 combines with J gene TRBJ2-5; D is tentatively TRBD1 or TRBD2 (5 bases each). The germline gives CDR1 SGHTS, CDR2 YDEGEE. V gave up 6 bases and J gave up 5 bases, with 17 bases separating them. The CDR3 consists of 14 residues. CDR3 coding DNA: TGTGCCAGCACCACCATGGGGGTGGAGGAGACCCAGTACTTC. This sequence encodes CASTTMGVEETQYF. The full variable domain, in which reference TRBV5-8 and TRBJ2-5 provide the parts outside the CDR3, is EAGVTQSPTHLIKTRGQQATLRCSPISGHTSVYWYQQALGLGLQFLLWYDEGEERNRGNFPPRFSGRQFPNYSSELNVNALELEDSALYLCASTTMGVEETQYFGPGTRLLVL.

This clonotype has more than one count but fewer than ten. This rearrangement joins TRBV27 to TRBJ2-1, with TRBD2 identical over 7 bases. This CDR3 spans 17 amino acids. V dropped 1 base and J dropped 0; count of bases not matched to a gene: 6. Germline values: CDR1 MNHEY, CDR2 SMNVEV (reference sequence). CDR3 coding DNA: TGTGCCAGCAGTTTATGGGGCGGGGGAAGCTCCTACAATGAGCAGTTCTTC. Translated, it gives CASSLWGGGSSYNEQFF.